The 4 T cell receptor beta chains below come from one sample, sequenced in a study of tumor-infiltrating lymphocytes in primary liver carcinoma. Both blood RNA, taken from unsorted whole blood, and germline DNA were extracted. From around 530 ng of total RNA, TCR beta-specific cDNA was reverse-transcribed using a constant-region primer. What produced the TCR beta libraries was three nested multiplex PCR rounds using slightly modified ARM-PCR. Use of TRBV1-TRBV30 forward primers with a C-beta reverse primer characterized the first two PCR rounds, which lasted around 11 cycles each. MiXCR, run by TCRdb on the multiplex PCR reads, gives a single entry per CDR3 protein. This sample has 300,000 to 350,000 distinct CDR3 sequences, with 65% found just once. The sequencing sample was made of peripheral blood. The receptor source for this set is a middle-aged man with primary liver carcinoma and hepatitis B virus infection.

Worth noting for this clonotype: This clone may be a read error of a much larger clone one base away. The gene calls are TRBV4-3 and TRBJ2-1, with D possibly called TRBD1 or TRBD2 (5 bases each). CDR3 length equals 13 residues. The germline V gene has CDR1 LGHNA and CDR2 YSLEER. The CDR3 here is CASSQDLGRELFF. The CDR3 nucleotides are TGCGCCAGCAGCCAAGACCTGGGACGTGAGCTGTTCTTC.

This clonotype showed up many times. The V call is TRBV10-2, the J call TRBJ1-1; maybe TRBD1 (5 bases). Germline assignment: CDR1 WSHSY and CDR2 SAAADI. Trimming took off 0 bases at V and 4 bases at J, with 18 bases between the two ends. This CDR3 has 17 amino acids. The CDR3 nucleotides read TGCGCCAGCAGTGAGTCGAAGTTGGCTGGGGGGATCACTGAAGCTTTCTTT. Amino acid sequence: CASSESKLAGGITEAFF.

As to this clonotype: Being one base from a much bigger clone, this may be a read error. The chain links TRBV6-6 to TRBJ2-1; perhaps TRBD2 as D (5 bases). The CDR3 is 15 residues long. The germline CDR1 and CDR2 sequences are MNHNY and SVGAGI (reference sequence). Trimming left V 4 bases short and J 2 bases short, with 12 bases between. This CDR3 is CASSCLAGAYNEQFF. The CDR3 region has the DNA TGTGCCAGCAGTTGCCTTGCGGGTGCCTACAATGAGCAGTTCTTC.

Turning to this clonotype: No conserved phenylalanine or tryptophan is present at the end of the CDR3, so a read error is the likely explanation. It is unclear where the CDR3 begins or ends on the DNA, so no DNA is shown, and the CDR3 is as TCRdb lists it. The chain links TRBV4-1 to TRBJ1-1; the table calls TRBD1, which could not be checked here. Germline CDR1 and CDR2: MGHRA and YSYEKL. With termini counted, the CDR3 has 15 amino acids. CDR3 sequence reads: CASSQEGRGTTEGFS.